This T cell receptor (beta chain) was observed in a study of human T cells and chemical hapten exposure. TCRdb called the RACE reads again in MiXCR, with one record for every CDR3 protein. The data show about 380,000 distinct CDR3 sequences, nearly 5% seen once. Germline V gene lookup returns CDR1 SEHNR and CDR2 FQNEAQ (reference sequence). Trimming removed 1 base from V and 4 bases from J; junction bases left unmatched: 4. The length of the CDR3 is 17 residues. The time point is: patch test 1, 2 weeks after DPC sensitization. The treatment: therapeutic diphenylcyclopropenone sensitization with weekly scalp DPC.

This receptor was identified in a woman between 50 and 59 years old with alopecia areata. Some clones in this sample may be carry-over from other donors' samples. J is TRBJ2-3 and V is TRBV7-9; 14 nucleotides align to TRBD2. The input for sequencing was whole blood, taken in connection with sensitization to the hapten diphenylcyclopropenone (DPC). The CDR3 nucleotides read TGTGCCAGCAGCTTAGGATCGACTAGCGGGAGGGCAGATACGCAGTATTTT. Translation: CASSLGSTSGRADTQYF.